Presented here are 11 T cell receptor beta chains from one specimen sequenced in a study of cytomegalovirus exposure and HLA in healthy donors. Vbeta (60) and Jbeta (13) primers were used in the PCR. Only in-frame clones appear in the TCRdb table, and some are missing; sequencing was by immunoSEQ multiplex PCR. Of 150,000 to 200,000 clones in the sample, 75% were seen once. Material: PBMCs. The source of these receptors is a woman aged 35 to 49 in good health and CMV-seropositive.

The CDR3 is CASSLTGLGGYGYTF. The CDR3 DNA follows: TGTGCCAGCAGTCTTACCGGGTTGGGTGGCTATGGCTACACCTTC. This chain joins TRBV27 and TRBJ1-2; no clear D gene. The ends were cut back, 5 bases at V and 4 bases at J, with 17 bases in the middle. CDR1 is MNHEY and CDR2 is SMNVEV in the germline V gene (reference sequence). The length of the CDR3 is 15 residues.

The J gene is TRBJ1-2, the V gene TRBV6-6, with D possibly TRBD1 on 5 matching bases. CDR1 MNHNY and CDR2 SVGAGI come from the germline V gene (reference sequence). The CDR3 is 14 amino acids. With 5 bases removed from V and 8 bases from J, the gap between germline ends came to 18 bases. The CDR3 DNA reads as TGTGCCAGCAGTACCGATTGGACAACCGGGGGCTACACCTTC. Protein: CASSTDWTTGGYTF.

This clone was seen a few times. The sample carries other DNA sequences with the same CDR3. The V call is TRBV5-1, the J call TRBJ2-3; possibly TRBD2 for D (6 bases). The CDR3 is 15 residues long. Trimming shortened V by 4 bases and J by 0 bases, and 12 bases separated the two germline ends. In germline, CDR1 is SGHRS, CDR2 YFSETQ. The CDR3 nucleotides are TGCGCCAGCAGCGTTAGCGGTTCTAGCACAGATACGCAGTATTTT. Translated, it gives CASSVSGSSTDTQYF.

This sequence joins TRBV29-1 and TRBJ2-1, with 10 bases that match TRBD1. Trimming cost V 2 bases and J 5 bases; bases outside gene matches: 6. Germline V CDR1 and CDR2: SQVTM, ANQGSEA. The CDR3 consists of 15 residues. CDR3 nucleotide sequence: TGCAGCGTTGAATCCCGACAGGGGGCCGACAATGAGCAGTTCTTC. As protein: CSVESRQGADNEQFF.

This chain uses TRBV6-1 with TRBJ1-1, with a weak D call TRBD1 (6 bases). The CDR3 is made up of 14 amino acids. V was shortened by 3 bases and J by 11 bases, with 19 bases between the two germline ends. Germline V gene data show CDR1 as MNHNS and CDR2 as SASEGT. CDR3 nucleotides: TGTGCCAGCAGTGAGTACTTACAGGGTGCCAGGGCTTTCTTT. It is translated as CASSEYLQGARAFF.

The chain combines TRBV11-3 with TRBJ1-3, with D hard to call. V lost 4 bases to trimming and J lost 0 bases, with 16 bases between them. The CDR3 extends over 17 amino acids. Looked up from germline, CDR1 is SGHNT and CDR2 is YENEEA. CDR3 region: CASSCGRNPYSGNTIYF. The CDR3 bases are TGTGCCAGCAGCTGTGGCAGGAACCCTTACTCTGGAAACACCATATATTTT.

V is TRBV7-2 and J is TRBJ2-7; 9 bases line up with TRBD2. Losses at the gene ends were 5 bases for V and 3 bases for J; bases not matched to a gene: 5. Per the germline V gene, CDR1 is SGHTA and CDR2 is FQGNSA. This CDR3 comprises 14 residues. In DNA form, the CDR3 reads TGTGCCAGCAGCAGGAGGCGGGAGGGCTACGAGCAGTACTTC. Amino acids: CASSRRREGYEQYF.

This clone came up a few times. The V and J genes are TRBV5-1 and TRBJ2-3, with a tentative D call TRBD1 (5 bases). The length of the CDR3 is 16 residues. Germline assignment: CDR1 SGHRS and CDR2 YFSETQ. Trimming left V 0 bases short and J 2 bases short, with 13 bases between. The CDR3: CASSLVGPGHTDTQYF. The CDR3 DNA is TGCGCCAGCAGCTTGGTGGGGCCTGGACACACAGATACGCAGTATTTT. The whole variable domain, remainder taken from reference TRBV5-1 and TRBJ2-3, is KAGVTQTPRYLIKTRGQQVTLSCSPISGHRSVSWYQQTPGQGLQFLFEYFSETQRNKGNFPGRFSGRQFSNSRSEMNVSTLELGDSALYLCASSLVGPGHTDTQYFGPGTRLTVL.

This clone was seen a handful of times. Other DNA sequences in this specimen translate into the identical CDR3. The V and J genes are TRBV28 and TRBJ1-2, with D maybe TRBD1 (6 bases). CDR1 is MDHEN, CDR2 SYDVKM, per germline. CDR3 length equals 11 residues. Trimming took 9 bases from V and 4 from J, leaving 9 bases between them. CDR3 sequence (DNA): TGTGCCAGTGGACAGACCTATGGCTACACCTTC. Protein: CASGQTYGYTF.

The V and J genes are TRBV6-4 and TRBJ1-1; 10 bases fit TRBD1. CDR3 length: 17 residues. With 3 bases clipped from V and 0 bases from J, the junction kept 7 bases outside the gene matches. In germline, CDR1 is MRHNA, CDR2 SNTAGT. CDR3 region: CASSEGDRGFMNTEAFF. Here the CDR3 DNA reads TGTGCCAGCAGTGAGGGGGACAGGGGTTTCATGAACACTGAAGCTTTCTTT.

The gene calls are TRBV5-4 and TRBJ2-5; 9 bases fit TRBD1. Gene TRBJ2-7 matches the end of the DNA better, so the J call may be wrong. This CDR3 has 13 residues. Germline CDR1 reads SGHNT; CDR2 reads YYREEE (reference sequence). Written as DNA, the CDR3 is TGTGCCAGCAGCCGGGGACAGGGTGACGAGCAGTACTTC. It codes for CASSRGQGDEQYF.